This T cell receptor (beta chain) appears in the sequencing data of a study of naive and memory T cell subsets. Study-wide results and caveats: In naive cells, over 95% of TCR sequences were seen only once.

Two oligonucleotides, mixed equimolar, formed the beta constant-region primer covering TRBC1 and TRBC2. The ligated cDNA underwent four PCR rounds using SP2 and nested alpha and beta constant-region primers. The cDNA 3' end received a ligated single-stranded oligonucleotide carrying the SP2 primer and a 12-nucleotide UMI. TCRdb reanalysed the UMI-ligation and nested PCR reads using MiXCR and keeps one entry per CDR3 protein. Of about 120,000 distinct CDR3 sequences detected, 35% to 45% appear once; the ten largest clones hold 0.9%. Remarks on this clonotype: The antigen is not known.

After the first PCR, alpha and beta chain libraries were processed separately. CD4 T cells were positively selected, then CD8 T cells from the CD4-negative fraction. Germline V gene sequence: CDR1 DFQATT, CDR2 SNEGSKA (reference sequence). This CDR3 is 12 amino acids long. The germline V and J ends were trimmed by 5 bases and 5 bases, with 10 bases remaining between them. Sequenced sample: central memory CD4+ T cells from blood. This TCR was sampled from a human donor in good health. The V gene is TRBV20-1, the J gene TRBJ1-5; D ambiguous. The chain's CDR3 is CSAEKGYQPQHF. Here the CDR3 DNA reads TGCAGTGCTGAGAAAGGTTATCAGCCCCAGCATTTT.